This T cell receptor beta chain was documented in a study of neurological immune-mediated disorders. General study findings and limits: HTLV-1-associated myelopathy led in TCR clonal expansion, while multiple sclerosis ranked lowest, below healthy controls.

The CDR3 length is 15 residues. V lost 0 bases and J 2 bases, leaving 11 bases between the germline ends. The germline gives CDR1 SGHRS, CDR2 YFSETQ. The making of cDNA relied on 5'RACE with 10-nucleotide random UMIs. TCRdb recomputed calls from the 5' RACE reads with MiXCR, one row per CDR3 protein. Of over 60,000 distinct CDR3 sequences detected, just over 5% appear once; the ten largest clones hold less than 2.5%. This clonotype was counted ten times or more. Its target is unknown. The rearrangement uses TRBV5-1 and TRBJ2-5; TRBD2 is a possible D gene (5 bases). The receptor's source is a woman in her 30s with multiple sclerosis. Sequencing was performed on PBMCs. Written as DNA, the CDR3 is TGCGCCAGCAGCTTGGTCGGCGGGTTTCAAGAGACCCAGTACTTC. This translates into CASSLVGGFQETQYF.